This is a list of T cell receptor beta chains from one sample in a study of OX40 agonist ivuxolimab in advanced cancers. The protocol was immunoSEQ multiplex PCR, while the TCRdb copy is restricted to in-frame clones and leaves out a portion. The data show 70,000 or so clones, around four fifths seen once. The sequences come from CD4+ or CD8+ T cells sorted from blood, collected in a trial of the OX40 agonist ivuxolimab. Source of these receptors: an adult with an advanced solid tumor such as melanoma, head and neck, liver or kidney cancer. Both conserved end residues are part of each CDR3. D genes are given only for firm matches. Not all rows give a size; the values are once, few, many and, for expanded clones, a class.

v_call,clone_size,d_call,j_call,cdr3_nt,cdr3_aa
TRBV27,few,-,TRBJ2-1,TGTGCCAGCAGTCCGTTTTTCGGGGGTACATACAATGAGCAGTTCTTC,CASSPFFGGTYNEQFF
TRBV10-2,-,-,TRBJ2-1,TGCGCCAGCAGGGGGGGTGGTGAGCAGTTCTTC,CASRGGGEQFF
TRBV27,-,-,TRBJ2-6,TGTGCCAGCAGTTTCAAGGTTGGGGCCAACGTCCTGACTTTC,CASSFKVGANVLTF
TRBV13,-,TRBD1,TRBJ1-1,TGTGCCAGCAGGTTGGGACAGACGAACACTGAAGCTTTCTTT,CASRLGQTNTEAFF
TRBV11-2,-,TRBD1,TRBJ1-2,TGTGCCAGCAGCTGGACAGGGAACTATGGCTACACCTTC,CASSWTGNYGYTF
TRBV20-1,-,-,TRBJ2-7,TGCAGTCCAGGGCGGGACTACGAGCAGTACTTC,CSPGRDYEQYF
TRBV18,few,TRBD1,TRBJ1-6,TGTGCCAGCTCACCAGGGACAGATAATTCACCCCTCCACTTT,CASSPGTDNSPLHF
TRBV10-2,-,TRBD2,TRBJ2-1,TGCGCCAGCAGGGGACTAGCGGGAGTCGGCAATGAGCAGTTCTTC,CASRGLAGVGNEQFF
TRBV7-9,-,TRBD2,TRBJ2-3,TGTGCCAGCAGCTCCTACTTACTAGCGGGAGAAGGAGATACGCAGTATTTT,CASSSYLLAGEGDTQYF
TRBV5-5,-,-,TRBJ1-5,TGTGCCAGCAGGGTGGCCCTCGGCGAACAGCCCCAGCATTTT,CASRVALGEQPQHF
TRBV7-9,-,-,TRBJ2-1,TGTGCCAGCAGCTTGGCCAGGGCAGTGGGGCATGAGCAGTTCTTC,CASSLARAVGHEQFF
TRBV6-6,-,TRBD1,TRBJ1-6,TGTGCCTGCATTGGACAGGGCTATAATTCACCCCTCCACTTT,CACIGQGYNSPLHF
TRBV11-2,once,TRBD2,TRBJ2-1,TGTGCCAGCAGCTTATTTAGCGGGAGGGCCATTAATGAGCAGTTCTTC,CASSLFSGRAINEQFF
TRBV28,once,-,TRBJ1-1,TGTGCCAGCAGTTTAACGGGAACGTTCTTCATGAACACTGAAGCTTTCTTT,CASSLTGTFFMNTEAFF
TRBV15,-,-,TRBJ1-1,TGTGCCACCAGCCGCGATATTAGCACTGAAGCTTTCTTT,CATSRDISTEAFF
TRBV11-3,-,TRBD2,TRBJ2-3,TGTGCCAGCAGCCTGCGGGGGGCGGGAACAGATACGCAGTATTTT,CASSLRGAGTDTQYF
TRBV10-2,-,TRBD1,TRBJ1-1,TGCGCCAGCAGGGGACAGGGGGCGACTGAAGCTTTCTTT,CASRGQGATEAFF